These T cell receptor beta chains were read from a single sample in a study of Ad26.COV2.S vaccination and SARS-CoV-2 variants. Method: immunoSEQ multiplex PCR; TCRdb's copy keeps in-frame clones and lacks some. The repertoire has around 450,000 clones, approximately 90% of them found once; the top ten carry under 2%. Sample: peripheral blood, taken in a trial of Ad26.COV2.S vaccine versus placebo. Every receptor here comes from a person aged 18-65 years who received the Ad26.COV2.S COVID-19 vaccine or a placebo. The CDR3 runs from the conserved cysteine through the conserved F or W. The D gene is left open where the match is weak. Clone sizes are given selectively: once, few, many, or a class where the clone is expanded.

D gene,clone size,J gene,V gene,CDR3 length,CDR3 protein,CDR3 DNA
-,-,TRBJ1-1,TRBV18,17,CASSPQGQKKGNTEAFF,TGTGCCAGCTCACCTCAAGGACAGAAAAAAGGGAACACTGAAGCTTTCTTT
-,-,TRBJ1-2,TRBV6-5,13,CASSPPGGYGYTF,TGTGCCAGCAGTCCCCCGGGTGGGTATGGCTACACCTTC
-,-,TRBJ2-1,TRBV7-3,18,CASSLGGGRVPSYNEQFF,TGTGCCAGCAGCTTAGGGGGCGGGCGCGTACCCTCCTACAATGAGCAGTTCTTC
-,once,TRBJ1-6,TRBV6-5,13,CASSKFGNSPLHF,TGTGCCAGCAGTAAATTCGGCAATTCACCCCTCCACTTT
TRBD1,-,TRBJ2-7,TRBV6-5,15,CASRWTGSLSYEQYF,TGTGCCAGCAGATGGACAGGGTCACTTTCCTACGAGCAGTACTTC
-,-,TRBJ2-7,TRBV28,13,CASSSGTLYEQYF,TGTGCCAGCAGTTCCGGGACACTCTACGAGCAGTACTTC
TRBD1,once,TRBJ1-5,TRBV7-2,16,CASSLAGGAFNQPQHF,TGTGCCAGCAGCCTTGCAGGGGGCGCATTTAATCAGCCCCAGCATTTT
-,few,TRBJ1-1,TRBV2,12,CASSYRNTEAFF,TGTGCCAGCAGTTACAGGAACACTGAAGCTTTCTTT
TRBD2,-,TRBJ2-3,TRBV28,22,CASILAWWASGASPVSGDTQYF,TGTGCCAGCATCCTCGCCTGGTGGGCTAGCGGGGCCTCCCCCGTATCGGGAGATACGCAGTATTTT
TRBD1,few,TRBJ2-6,TRBV5-8,16,CASSRDRGAGANVLTF,TGTGCCAGCAGCCGAGACAGGGGAGCCGGGGCCAACGTCCTGACTTTC
TRBD2,-,TRBJ2-1,TRBV4-1,18,CASSPHPQLAGPRNEQFF,TGCGCCAGCAGCCCCCACCCCCAGCTAGCGGGGCCTAGGAATGAGCAGTTCTTC
TRBD1,once,TRBJ1-4,TRBV6-1,14,CASSEDRGNEKLFF,TGTGCCAGCAGTGAAGACAGGGGCAATGAAAAACTGTTTTTT
-,-,TRBJ2-1,TRBV19,16,CASSRTGWSSYNEQFF,TGTGCCAGTAGCCGGACGGGGTGGAGCTCCTACAATGAGCAGTTCTTC
-,-,TRBJ1-2,TRBV5-1,13,CASSLDRLYGYTF,TGCGCCAGCAGCTTAGACCGCCTATATGGCTACACCTTC
TRBD1,once,TRBJ1-2,TRBV5-8,15,CASSRKSYGTAEAIF,TGTGCCAGCAGCCGAAAAAGTTACGGGACAGCCGAGGCAATCTTC
-,-,TRBJ1-5,TRBV5-1,15,CASSEAGASNQPQHF,TGCGCCAGCAGCGAAGCAGGGGCCAGCAATCAGCCCCAGCATTTT
-,-,TRBJ2-2,TRBV6-5,14,CASRGVSVSGELFF,TGTGCCAGCAGGGGGGTTTCGGTATCCGGGGAGCTGTTTTTT
-,-,TRBJ2-5,TRBV4-3,17,CASSQDPLRDSEGTQYF,TGCGCCAGCAGCCAAGATCCTCTCCGGGATTCGGAGGGGACCCAGTACTTC
TRBD2,-,TRBJ2-3,TRBV4-2,18,CASSQESLLAGAPFPQYF,TGTGCCAGCAGCCAAGAAAGTCTACTAGCGGGGGCTCCCTTTCCGCAGTATTTT
-,-,TRBJ2-5,TRBV27,13,CASADRRVETQYF,TGTGCCAGCGCCGACAGGAGAGTGGAGACCCAGTACTTC
TRBD2,-,TRBJ2-7,TRBV30,14,CAGTTSGSFHEQYF,TGTGCCGGAACAACTAGCGGGAGCTTCCACGAGCAGTACTTC
-,-,TRBJ1-2,TRBV4-1,14,CASSQDGVKGGYTF,TGCGCCAGCAGCCAAGACGGGGTTAAAGGAGGCTACACCTTC
-,-,TRBJ2-2,TRBV5-1,14,CAARRIPDTGELFF,TGCGCCGCCAGGAGAATTCCGGACACCGGGGAGCTGTTTTTT
-,-,TRBJ2-1,TRBV9,17,CASSVGGNSRPYNEQFF,TGTGCCAGCAGCGTGGGGGGTAATTCCCGCCCCTACAATGAGCAGTTCTTC
-,-,TRBJ2-1,TRBV21-1,16,CASSKARGGLACEQFF,TGTGCCAGCAGCAAAGCGCGGGGGGGACTAGCGTGTGAGCAGTTCTTC
-,-,TRBJ1-6,TRBV6-5,13,CASTGPGNSPLHF,TGTGCCAGCACCGGACCGGGAAATTCACCCCTCCACTTT
TRBD1,-,TRBJ2-3,TRBV6-5,14,CASSTRQGTDTQYF,TGTGCCAGCAGTACACGACAGGGAACAGATACGCAGTATTTT
-,-,TRBJ2-7,TRBV6-5,12,CASRSPPYEQYF,TGTGCCAGCCGATCGCCCCCGTATGAGCAGTACTTC
TRBD1,-,TRBJ1-4,TRBV4-3,14,CASSLGTGYEKLFF,TGCGCCAGCAGCCTAGGGACAGGGTACGAAAAACTGTTTTTT
-,few,TRBJ1-1,TRBV28,15,CASSLGHVMNTEAFF,TGTGCCAGCAGTTTAGGACACGTAATGAACACTGAAGCTTTCTTT
-,-,TRBJ1-1,TRBV18,14,CASSPDVGRTEAFF,TGTGCCAGCTCACCGGACGTCGGCAGGACTGAAGCTTTCTTT
-,once,TRBJ1-2,TRBV2,12,CASRDPHYGYTF,TGTGCCAGCAGGGACCCCCACTATGGCTACACCTTC
TRBD2,once,TRBJ2-1,TRBV11-2,17,CASSLARGLAAIDEQFF,TGTGCCAGCAGCTTAGCCCGAGGACTAGCGGCTATAGATGAGCAGTTCTTC
TRBD2,-,TRBJ2-2,TRBV28,17,CASSFRVLAGHTGELFF,TGTGCCAGCAGTTTCCGCGTTCTAGCGGGACACACCGGGGAGCTGTTTTTT
-,-,TRBJ1-2,TRBV14,15,CASSQSGKSLYGYTF,TGTGCCAGCAGCCAATCCGGGAAGTCCCTCTATGGCTACACCTTC
-,-,TRBJ2-6,TRBV19,15,CASSIRRTGANVLTF,TGTGCCAGTAGTATAAGGCGGACCGGGGCCAACGTCCTGACTTTC
-,-,TRBJ2-1,TRBV6-1,15,CASSDGGTYGDEQFF,TGTGCCAGCAGTGACGGCGGGACCTACGGGGATGAGCAGTTCTTC
TRBD1,-,TRBJ2-1,TRBV7-3,16,CASRAGTGDAYNEQFF,TGTGCCAGCAGGGCCGGGACAGGGGACGCCTACAATGAGCAGTTCTTC